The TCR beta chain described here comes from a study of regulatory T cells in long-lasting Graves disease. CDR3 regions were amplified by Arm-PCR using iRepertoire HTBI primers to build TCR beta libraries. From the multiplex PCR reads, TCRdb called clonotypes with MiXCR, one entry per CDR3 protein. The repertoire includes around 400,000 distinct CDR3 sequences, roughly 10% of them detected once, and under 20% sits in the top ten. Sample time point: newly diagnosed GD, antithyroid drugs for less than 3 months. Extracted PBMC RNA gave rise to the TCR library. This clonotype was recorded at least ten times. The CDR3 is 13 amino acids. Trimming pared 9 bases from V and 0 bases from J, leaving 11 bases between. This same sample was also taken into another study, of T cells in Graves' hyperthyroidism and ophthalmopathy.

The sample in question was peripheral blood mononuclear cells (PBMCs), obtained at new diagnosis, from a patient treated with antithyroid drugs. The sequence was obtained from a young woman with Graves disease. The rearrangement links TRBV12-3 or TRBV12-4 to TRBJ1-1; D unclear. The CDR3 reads CASDDTMNTEAFF. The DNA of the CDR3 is TGTGCCAGTGATGACACAATGAACACTGAAGCTTTCTTT.